A single TCR beta chain is shown here with its context. RNA amounts of about 0.5 to 1 ug underwent reverse transcription with random hexamers. Amplification of TCR beta CDR3 by immunoSEQ multiplex PCR spanned 54 Vbeta and 13 Jbeta. TCRdb itself ran the immunoSEQ multiplex PCR reads through MiXCR, one entry per CDR3 protein. The table records 200,000 to 300,000 distinct CDR3 sequences, 90% to 96% of them present only once. This specimen belongs to a study of CD8 T cells in Susac syndrome. Study as a whole: Patients with Susac syndrome had blood drawn and were at that point therapy-naive, on corticosteroids, or on intravenous immunoglobulin alone.

CDR1 SNHLY and CDR2 FYNNEI come from the germline V gene. This CDR3 region has 14 residues. The V and J ends lost 3 bases and 3 bases respectively, with 11 bases between them. Sequencing of TCR beta covered CD8+ and CD4+ T cells obtained from blood. The receptor was derived from a human donor with Susac syndrome. The chain recombines TRBV2 with TRBJ1-1; a weak D match, TRBD1 (5 bases). Sequenced material: CD4+ T cells from PBMCs. This CDR3 reads CASSERTGDTEAFF. The CDR3 DNA follows: TGTGCCAGCAGTGAGAGGACGGGGGACACTGAAGCTTTCTTT. Combining the CDR3 with reference TRBV2 and TRBJ1-1 gives the whole variable domain EPEVTQTPSHQVTQMGQEVILRCVPISNHLYFYWYRQILGQKVEFLVSFYNNEISEKSEIFDDQFSVERPDGSNFTLKIRSTKLEDSAMYFCASSERTGDTEAFFGQGTRLTVV.